The 28 T cell receptor beta chains given below trace back to one sample, sequenced in a study of blood T cell repertoires in COVID-19. Sequenced by immunoSEQ multiplex PCR; TCRdb stores in-frame clones only, minus some. This sample has around 200,000 clones, with roughly 86% found just once. Sequenced material: PBMCs or T cells enriched from blood (not recorded which). Receptors originate from a man aged 18 to 30 with acute COVID-19.

This chain connects TRBV6-5 to TRBJ2-7; D unresolved. The V and J ends lost 0 bases and 1 base respectively, with 10 bases between them. The CDR3 spans 15 residues. Germline CDR1 is MNHEY and CDR2 is SVGAGI. The CDR3 loop is CASSYSVEISYEQYF. The CDR3 coding sequence is TGTGCCAGCAGTTACTCGGTGGAGATTTCCTACGAGCAGTACTTC.

The V and J genes are TRBV3-1 (or the pseudogene TRBV3-2) and TRBJ1-2; D is perhaps TRBD1 (5 bases). The CDR3 sequence is 17 residues long. Germline V gene sequence: CDR1 LGHDT, CDR2 YNNKEL (reference sequence). The V and J ends lost 0 bases and 0 bases respectively, with 14 bases between them. The CDR3 loop reads CASSQDKWRGANYGYTF. CDR3 in DNA: TGTGCCAGCAGCCAAGATAAGTGGCGGGGCGCTAACTATGGCTACACCTTC.

V is TRBV4-1 and J is TRBJ1-6; tentative D call: TRBD1 (5 bases). CDR1 and CDR2 (germline): MGHRA, YSYEKL. Trimming took 1 base from V and 14 from J, leaving 15 bases between them. There are 14 residues in the CDR3. CDR3 DNA sequence: TGCGCCAGCAGCCAAGGGCAGGGACTAATGTCCCTCCACTTT. As protein: CASSQGQGLMSLHF.

The chain recombines TRBV7-2 with TRBJ2-1, with TRBD2 identical over 7 bases. CDR3 length: 16 amino acids. J gave up 5 bases and V 6 bases, and 13 bases lay outside the gene matches. CDR1 SGHTA and CDR2 FQGNSA come from the germline V gene. The CDR3 coding sequence is TGTGCCAGCAGTTCCGGGACTACCCTACAGAACAATGAGCAGTTCTTC. It encodes CASSSGTTLQNNEQFF.

This chain links TRBV5-1 with TRBJ2-5; tentative D call: TRBD2 (6 bases). The CDR3 contains 13 residues. V was clipped by 4 bases and J by 1 base, with 8 bases between them. Germline-derived CDR1 and CDR2 are SGHRS and YFSETQ. The CDR3 nucleotides read TGCGCCAGCAGCACGGGACTCCAAGAGACCCAGTACTTC. It is translated as CASSTGLQETQYF.

This clone was detected once. V gene TRBV10-1 combines with J gene TRBJ2-1; 8 positions agree with TRBD2. The CDR3 sequence is 16 residues long. V lost 6 bases, J lost 4 bases, and 11 bases stayed unmatched. Germline V gene data show CDR1 as WNHNN and CDR2 as SYGVQD (reference sequence). The CDR3 sequence is CASSEDGSGSYNEQFF. CDR3 bases: TGCGCCAGCAGCGAAGATGGGAGCGGGAGTTACAATGAGCAGTTCTTC.

This sequence joins TRBV28 and TRBJ1-5, with 8 positions matching TRBD1. The CDR3 extends over 17 amino acids. V shed 7 bases, J shed 0 bases, and the junction held 11 bases outside the gene matches. Germline V gene sequence: CDR1 MDHEN, CDR2 SYDVKM. The CDR3 DNA reads TGTGCCAGCAACGTGGGGGACAGGCGATTTAGCAATCAGCCCCAGCATTTT. This encodes CASNVGDRRFSNQPQHF.

This clone is a singleton in its sample. The rearrangement uses TRBV11-2 and TRBJ2-3, with 9 nucleotides matching TRBD2. The CDR3 is made up of 15 amino acids. The trim removed 3 bases at V and 2 bases at J, leaving 3 bases unmatched. Germline V lookup: CDR1 SGHAT, CDR2 FQNNGV. CDR3 loop: CASSLSSGNTDTQYF. CDR3 DNA: TGTGCCAGCAGCTTGTCTAGCGGGAACACAGATACGCAGTATTTT.

The chain couples TRBV3-1 (or the pseudogene TRBV3-2) to TRBJ2-7; 11 bases are a match to TRBD2. The CDR3 loop spans 14 amino acids. Germline CDR1 and CDR2: LGHDT and YNNKEL (reference sequence). V shed 4 bases, J shed 2 bases, and the junction held 1 base outside the gene matches. CDR3 amino acids: CASSPTSGAYEQYF. CDR3 sequence (DNA): TGTGCCAGCAGCCCGACTAGCGGGGCCTACGAGCAGTACTTC.

V and J are TRBV5-5 and TRBJ1-2, with 9 bases that match TRBD1. The germline gives CDR1 SGHKS, CDR2 YYEKEE (reference sequence). This CDR3 region has 15 residues. V trimming: 3 bases; J trimming: 3 bases; junction bases outside the gene matches: 6. In DNA, the CDR3 is TGTGCCAGCAGCTGGGGGACAGGGAGGGACTATGGCTACACCTTC. The encoded protein is CASSWGTGRDYGYTF. Drawing the rest from reference TRBV5-5 and TRBJ1-2, the complete variable domain is DAGVTQSPTHLIKTRGQQVTLRCSPISGHKSVSWYQQVLGQGPQFIFQYYEKEERGRGNFPDRFSARQFPNYSSELNVNALLLGDSALYLCASSWGTGRDYGYTFGSGTRLTVV.

The chain employs TRBV7-8 and TRBJ1-1; D remains ambiguous. Germline V gives CDR1 SGHVS, CDR2 FQNEAQ. V lost 5 bases and J 2 bases, leaving 6 bases between the germline ends. The CDR3 has 12 residues. In DNA, the CDR3 is TGTGCCAGCAGCCCCCCTAACACTGAAGCTTTCTTT. It specifies CASSPPNTEAFF.

V gene TRBV10-1 combines with J gene TRBJ2-1; TRBD2 matches 8 bases. Trimming at V came to 10 bases and at J to 1 base, leaving 6 bases not matched to a gene. The CDR3 sequence is 14 residues long. Germline V gene sequence: CDR1 WNHNN, CDR2 SYGVQD (reference sequence). The CDR3 bases are TGCGCCACCAGGTTAGCGGGGTCCTACAATGAGCAGTTCTTC. Protein: CATRLAGSYNEQFF.

CDR3 nucleotide sequence: TGCGCCAGCAGCTTACGGTCCAGGGGGCGTGAAAAACTGTTTTTT. This encodes CASSLRSRGREKLFF. The rearrangement uses TRBV5-1 and TRBJ1-4; 8 nucleotides agree with TRBD1. Germline V gene sequence: CDR1 SGHRS, CDR2 YFSETQ. The junction had 7 bases not matched to a gene; V was cut back by 2 bases and J by 7 bases. This CDR3 has 15 amino acids.

CDR3 in amino acids: CASSETGDMNTEAFF. The CDR3 region has the DNA TGTGCCAGCAGCGAGACGGGAGACATGAACACTGAAGCTTTCTTT. The chain links TRBV9 to TRBJ1-1; the D is unclear. Looked up from germline, CDR1 is SGDLS and CDR2 is YYNGEE. The length of the CDR3 is 15 residues. V lost 3 bases, J lost 0 bases, and 12 bases lay in between.

The chain couples TRBV10-3 to TRBJ2-7; tentative D call: TRBD1 (5 bases). In germline, CDR1 is ENHRY, CDR2 SYGVKD. Trimming stripped 2 bases from V and 3 bases from J, with 8 bases between. The length of the CDR3 is 13 residues. The CDR3 region has the DNA TGTGCCATCAGTGAGGACAGTTTCTACGAGCAGTACTTC. Protein sequence: CAISEDSFYEQYF.

V and J are TRBV5-1 and TRBJ2-1; tentatively, D is TRBD2 (5 bases). V lost 4 bases and J 10 bases, leaving 27 bases between the germline ends. In germline, CDR1 is SGHRS, CDR2 YFSETQ. The CDR3 is made up of 17 amino acids. This chain's CDR3 is CASSPRVGGTRLEEQFF. As DNA, the CDR3 is TGCGCCAGCAGCCCTAGGGTGGGCGGAACTAGGTTGGAGGAGCAGTTCTTC.

The chain links TRBV12-3 or TRBV12-4 to TRBJ2-3, with 7 bases identical to TRBD1. This CDR3 has 13 residues. Trimming removed 3 bases from V and 11 bases from J; junction bases left unmatched: 8. The CDR3 bases are TGTGCCAGCAGTTTCGCCGACAGGGTAAAGCAGTATTTT. Its protein product is CASSFADRVKQYF.

The table lists this clone with a few counts. The rearrangement links TRBV7-3 to TRBJ1-6, with D tentatively TRBD1 (5 bases). Germline CDR1 reads SGHTA; CDR2 reads FQGTGA. The CDR3 totals 20 residues. Trimming cost V 0 bases and J 3 bases, with 21 bases left between them. The CDR3 nucleotides read TGTGCCAGCAGCTTAACTGTCTCTCCAGGGAGGGCCCTCTATAATTCACCCCTCCACTTT. Protein product: CASSLTVSPGRALYNSPLHF.

The rearrangement uses TRBV28 and TRBJ2-7, with TRBD2 matching 7 bases. Trimming at V came to 2 bases and at J to 3 bases, leaving 1 base not matched to a gene. This CDR3 has 13 amino acids. In germline, CDR1 is MDHEN, CDR2 SYDVKM. As DNA, the CDR3 is TGTGCCAGCAGTTTAGGCGGGGGCTACGAGCAGTACTTC. This translates into CASSLGGGYEQYF.

V usage is TRBV7-9 and J usage is TRBJ2-2; 7 nucleotides align to TRBD1. The CDR3 loop spans 15 amino acids. V lost 5 bases and J lost 9; bases outside the gene matches: 12. Germline-derived CDR1 and CDR2 are SEHNR and FQNEAQ (reference sequence). CDR3: CASSAWTGLPRELFF. The CDR3, as DNA: TGTGCCAGCAGCGCATGGACAGGACTTCCCAGGGAGCTGTTTTTT.

The chain couples TRBV7-2 to TRBJ2-7; D might be TRBD2 (5 bases). Trimming left V 1 base short and J 2 bases short, with 9 bases between. The CDR3 spans 14 residues. CDR1 is SGHTA, CDR2 FQGNSA, per germline. The CDR3 is CASSLGAATYEQYF. The CDR3 DNA reads as TGTGCCAGCAGCTTAGGAGCGGCCACCTACGAGCAGTACTTC.

V and J are TRBV2 and TRBJ1-6; a weak D match, TRBD1 (6 bases). V lost 1 base and J 11 bases, leaving 12 bases between the germline ends. Germline assignment: CDR1 SNHLY and CDR2 FYNNEI. The CDR3 length is 14 residues. CDR3 region: CASSEDTGYAPLHF. The CDR3 DNA reads as TGTGCCAGCAGTGAAGATACAGGGTATGCACCCCTCCACTTT.

The chain is built from TRBV29-1 and TRBJ1-1; 10 bases are shared with TRBD1. The CDR3 totals 18 residues. The trim removed 0 bases at V and 4 bases at J, leaving 14 bases unmatched. From germline, CDR1 is SQVTM and CDR2 ANQGSEA. CDR3 amino acids: CSVEDPGQGIFGITEAFF. The CDR3 coding sequence is TGCAGCGTTGAAGACCCGGGACAGGGGATATTTGGTATCACTGAAGCTTTCTTT.

The chain carries TRBV24-1 and TRBJ2-7, with TRBD2 matching 16 bases. V shed 2 bases, J shed 4 bases, and the junction held 4 bases outside the gene matches. Germline CDR1 and CDR2: KGHDR and SFDVKD. The CDR3 has 17 amino acids. CDR3 in DNA: TGTGCCACCAGTGATTCGGGACTAGCGGGAGGGATGTACGAGCAGTACTTC. Translation gives CATSDSGLAGGMYEQYF.

J is TRBJ2-1 and V is TRBV19, with TRBD2 matching 8 bases. With V trimmed by 5 bases and J by 3 bases, 3 bases remained unmatched. The CDR3 extends over 14 amino acids. Germline values: CDR1 LNHDA, CDR2 SQIVND (reference sequence). CDR3 in DNA: TGTGCCAGTAGTCGAAGCGGGGGCTACAATGAGCAGTTCTTC. The encoded protein is CASSRSGGYNEQFF.

The rearrangement links TRBV3-1 (or the pseudogene TRBV3-2) to TRBJ2-7; 11 bases are a match to TRBD2. The germline gives CDR1 LGHDT, CDR2 YNNKEL (reference sequence). The CDR3 sequence is 15 residues long. Germline trimming cut 0 bases from V and 7 bases from J; bases unmatched to any gene: 5. The CDR3 DNA is TGTGCCAGCAGCCAAGATTGGCTAGCGGGAGGTGAGCAGTACTTC. Translated: CASSQDWLAGGEQYF.

J is TRBJ2-1 and V is TRBV29-1; 10 nucleotides align to TRBD1. Germline V gene lookup returns CDR1 SQVTM and CDR2 ANQGSEA. This CDR3 comprises 16 residues. The V segment lost 5 bases and the J segment 4 bases; nucleotides outside the gene matches: 11. The CDR3 bases are TGCAGCGTTAAAATGACCCGGGACAGGGGTTACAATGAGCAGTTCTTC. The encoded protein is CSVKMTRDRGYNEQFF.

The chain combines TRBV9 with TRBJ1-1; 8 bases match TRBD1. V dropped 3 bases and J dropped 0; count of bases not matched to a gene: 4. Germline V gene data show CDR1 as SGDLS and CDR2 as YYNGEE. This CDR3 contains 15 residues. Written as DNA, the CDR3 is TGTGCCAGCAGCGACTCGACAGGGGTGAACACTGAAGCTTTCTTT. As protein: CASSDSTGVNTEAFF.